This section outlines one TCR beta chain sequence together with its context. This clone was seen only a few times. The antigen it recognizes is unknown. Base-call qualities are not available, and no considerably larger clone is one nucleotide away. Other nucleotide sequences from this sample produce the same CDR3. These data belong to a study of blood T cell repertoires in COVID-19 (dated by TCRdb to 2020 to 2022). Broadly, across the study: Samples covering the acute and convalescent phases of COVID-19 were provided by collaborators in the United States, Italy and Spain. A freely available public database, intended as a resource for researchers studying the immune response to SARS-CoV-2, is where the repertoires were released. The samples were drawn from two sources: the first 160 participants of the ongoing ImmuneRACE study, and over 1,000 subjects contributed by 6 global collaborators. Where available, HLA class I and class II types were taken from metadata supplied by the sample provider and were not determined by assay-based typing. Sample metadata almost always included a de-identified subject ID, COVID-19 status, age in years and sex. The material from the prospective study consisted of cDNA or gDNA derived from T cells, B-cell-depleted T cells, or PBMCs. Deeply sampled blood TCRbeta repertoires from subjects exposed to, actively infected with, or recovered from COVID-19 were included in the dataset. Study-level results and caveats: Clinical and demographic metadata were provided uncurated, with the amount varying by source and participant.

Collaborating institutions collected whole blood in K2EDTA tubes following their own protocols. For TCRbeta analysis, collaborator samples were shipped as frozen whole blood, as isolated PBMCs, or as DNA extracted from either sample type. V is reduced by 1 base and J by 10 bases, leaving a spacing of 17 bases between them. Taken from the germline V gene (reference sequence), the CDR1 and CDR2 loops are SEHNR and FQNEAQ. Measured from the cysteine to the phenylalanine, the CDR3 is 16 residues long. Of all the DNA, just the CDR3 is kept, 48 bases in frame from base 1. The immunoSEQ Assay, a bias-controlled multiplex PCR, was used to amplify TCRbeta CDR3 regions from genomic DNA. The source study handled its data this way. Within the assay, amplification of reference gene primers was used to estimate how many nucleated cells each sample contained. To quantify the absolute abundance of each unique TCRbeta CDR3 rearrangement, sequence reads were collapsed and filtered. For each sample, productive Simpson clonality was calculated by taking the square root of Simpson's diversity index across productive rearrangements. What TCRdb holds here is the immuneACCESS table cut down to in-frame rearrangements. Part of the clones is not present; checked against another copy, under half of the missing clones reflect an unresolved V gene, and the others are unexplained. V, J and clone size are taken as reported in that table, and D and trimming were inferred from the DNA itself. The sample data list 150,000 to 200,000 clones, and 80% to 85% of these were observed just once. The ten largest clonotypes hold roughly 2.6% of the sample.

This TCR was sampled from a human donor with acute or convalescent COVID-19. The donor label of this sample is uncertain. Sequenced: peripheral blood. The chain joins TRBV7-9 to TRBJ1-6, with the D gene too uncertain to name. CDR3 region: CASSLVGGQRGSPLHF. The DNA is as follows: TGTGCCAGCAGCTTAGTAGGAGGCCAACGGGGATCACCCCTCCACTTT.